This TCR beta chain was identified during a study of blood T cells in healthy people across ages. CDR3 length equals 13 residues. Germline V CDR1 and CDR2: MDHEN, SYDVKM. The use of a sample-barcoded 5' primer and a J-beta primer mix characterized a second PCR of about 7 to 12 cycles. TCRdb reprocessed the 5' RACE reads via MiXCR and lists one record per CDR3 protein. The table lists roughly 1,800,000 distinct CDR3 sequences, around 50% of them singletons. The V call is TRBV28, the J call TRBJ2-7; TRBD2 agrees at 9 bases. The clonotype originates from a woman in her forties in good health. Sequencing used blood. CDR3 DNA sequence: TGTGCGACCGGGCGGGGGGGTTCCTACGAGCAGTACTTC. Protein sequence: CATGRGGSYEQYF.